This T cell receptor (beta chain) was profiled in a study of shared clonotypes between healthy human individuals (dated by TCRdb to the early 2020s). Concerning the study at large: The cohort comprised two women and a few men aged 18 to 49 years. To estimate repertoire size and how much clonotype sharing occurs between individuals, the study deeply sequenced the blood TCR repertoires of several healthy adults. To increase sequencing depth and limit assay-specific biases, TCR repertoire library preparation and sequencing were carried out by different laboratories using diverse techniques. Each donor's leukapheresis produced roughly between about 0.8 and 8.9 billion PBMCs. For each donor, CD4 naive and CD4 memory were each given three plates, CD8 naive was given two plates, and CD8 memory was given one plate. General findings and caveats noted by the study authors: Larger estimated clonotype richness was generally found for naive subsets than for memory subsets. Rarefaction of sorted-subset datasets indicated incomplete sequencing despite the large sequencing depth. Higher generation probabilities were observed for clonotypes shared by all four sorted-subset donors than for non-shared clonotypes. Sharing across a few donors was observed for around 5% of naive CD4, less than 4% of naive CD8, roughly 2.4% of memory CD4, and around 0.42% of memory CD8 clonotypes. Sampling was limited to blood, and TCR repertoires in tissue likely differ from TCR repertoires in blood. Because the study included only a small number of donors, the genetic and exposure-history diversity represented was limited. Based on pairwise subsampling, the degree of clonotype sharing among donors was expected to be affected by sequencing depth.

The junction shows trimming of 6 bases on V and 6 bases on J, and the gene matches do not reach 4 bases of it. CDR1 and CDR2 are drawn from the germline V gene (reference sequence): MNHNY, SVGAGI. The CDR3 sequence holds 14 residues, the cysteine and phenylalanine included. The DNA shown is the 42-base CDR3, in frame from base 1. Using the deep immunoSEQ assay, multiplex PCR amplified TCR CDR3 regions from genomic DNA. Extracted genomic DNA from each cell subset was spread evenly across all wells of several immunoSEQ 96-well plates, with each plate serving as a replicate. Each replicate PCR for sorted subsets received approximately 220 ng genomic DNA, equal to roughly 30,000 T cell genomes. The purified libraries were quantified using a Qubit 3.0 fluorometer, sized with a Bioanalyzer 2100, and then quantified again using the KAPA Library Quantification kit. Each immunoSEQ 96-well plate was sequenced on its own single-read 150-cycle Illumina NextSeq 550 flow cell. On the study's bioinformatics: Because the immunoSEQ output held only junctional sequences and lacked quality scores, the filtering could not match the filtering applied to full-length reads. To assign V/J genes and CDR3, sequences were annotated against IMGT germline references using PyIR, a Python wrapper for IgBLAST v1.9. Reads with weak V/J assignments (E-value above 1e-6), missing CDR3, stop codons, out-of-frame junctions, or ambiguous translated residues were removed. V3J clonotypes were defined as sequences sharing the same inferred V gene, J gene, and CDR3 amino acid sequence. To compute the percentage overlap between repertoires, the number of shared unique clonotypes was divided by the size of the smaller repertoire. Three approaches were used to assess repertoire richness: RTK rarefaction, the Chao1 estimator, and Recon v2.1 estimates of unobserved clonotypes. For all TCRbeta clonotypes obtained by the gDNA method from several donors, generation probabilities were computed with OLGA. TCRdb retrieved this table from immuneACCESS and kept in-frame rearrangements only. Not all clones are present; in checked studies, unresolved V genes account for under half, and no reason is known for the remainder. V, J and clone size derive from that table, while D and trimming were established from the DNA sequence. The sample includes more than 2 million clones, with 95% observed a single time. The ten largest clonotypes hold 0.1% to 0.15% of the sample.

The donors were healthy, HIV-negative adults who had no recently reported acute infections or vaccinations. Every donor was a Caucasian adult residing in Nashville, Tennessee, USA. CD4+ T cells were enriched by magnetic negative selection; naive cells were then positively selected on CD45RA, and the negative fraction formed the memory subset. After blood collection by leukapheresis, PBMCs were isolated using Ficoll-Histopaque density gradient centrifugation and then cryopreserved in the vapor phase of liquid nitrogen. Analytical flow cytometry was used to check the purity and quantity of each magnetically sorted T cell population. Genomic DNA was isolated from every sorted fraction and measured by UV absorbance on a Nanodrop 2000c. A word on this clone: Its cognate antigen has yet to be identified. No quality values exist for individual bases; no much larger clone is one base distant.

Rearrangement joined TRBV6-6 to TRBJ1-4; TRBD1 matches 10 bases in the middle. The material sequenced was naive CD4+ T cells sorted from blood. The cell subset or site label, read with the paper, signifies: CD45RA+ positively selected. This clonotype was obtained from a man aged 18 to 30 in good health. The DNA sequence is as follows: TGTGCCAGCAGCGACAGGGGGCCGGATGAAAAACTGTTTTTT. Its translation reads: CASSDRGPDEKLFF.